This T cell receptor beta chain is drawn from a study of CD8 T cells in ankylosing spondylitis. Study conclusions and caveats: A motif in TCR beta, a set of 8 or 9 highly homologous variants, appeared characteristic of ankylosing spondylitis blood.

This clonotype has more than one count but fewer than ten. Its specificity is not known. Using quantitative 5'-RACE with molecular barcodes, the authors made TCR beta libraries. Each CDR3 protein is one row after TCRdb ran MiXCR on the 5' RACE reads. The sample yields around 39,000 distinct CDR3 sequences, about 11% seen once. There are 15 residues in the CDR3. CDR1 and CDR2 (germline): SGHDT, YYEEEE. The V end was cut by 0 bases, the J end by 6 bases, with 13 bases between. The chain has TRBV5-6 and TRBJ1-5; possibly TRBD1 for D (6 bases). This clonotype originated in a male donor with ankylosing spondylitis. The sequenced sample was synovial fluid, either unsorted or a sorted T cell fraction (not recorded which). CDR3 region: CASSLGGGGGQPQHF. CDR3 DNA sequence: TGTGCCAGCAGCTTGGGGGGCGGGGGCGGTCAGCCCCAGCATTTT.